This TCR beta chain is from a study of control samples from healthy donors and cancer patients. Profiled with immunoSEQ multiplex PCR; TCRdb holds only in-frame clones, not every one. The sample records roughly 95,000 clones, 80% to 95% being singletons. This CDR3 contains 11 residues. Trimming stripped 10 bases from V and 7 bases from J, with 15 bases between. CDR1 and CDR2 from the germline V gene are SGDLS and YYNGEE. The sequencing input was blood. This clonotype was sampled from a woman under 40 in good health. The chain couples TRBV9 to TRBJ2-7; no clear D gene. CDR3: CAGQPTLEQYF. The CDR3 region has the DNA TGTGCCGGCCAGCCTACGCTTGAGCAGTACTTC. Supplemented by reference TRBV9 and TRBJ2-7, the full variable domain reads DSGVTQTPKHLITATGQRVTLRCSPRSGDLSVYWYQQSLDQGLQFLIQYYNGEERAKGNILERFSAQQFPDLHSELNLSSLELGDSALYFCAGQPTLEQYFGPGTRLTVT.